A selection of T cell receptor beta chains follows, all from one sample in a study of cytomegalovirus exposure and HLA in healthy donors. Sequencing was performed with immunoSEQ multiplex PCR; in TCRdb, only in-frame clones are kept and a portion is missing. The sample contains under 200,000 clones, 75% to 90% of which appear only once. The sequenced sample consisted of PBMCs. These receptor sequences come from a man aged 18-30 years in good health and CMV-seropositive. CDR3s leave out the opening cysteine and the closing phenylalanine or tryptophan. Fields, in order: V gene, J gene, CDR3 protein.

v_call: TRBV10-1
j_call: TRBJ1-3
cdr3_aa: ATFLRRGGGNTIY

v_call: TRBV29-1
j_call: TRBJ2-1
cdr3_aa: SGGLAGTQF

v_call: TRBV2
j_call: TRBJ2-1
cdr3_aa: ASRGQITYNEQF

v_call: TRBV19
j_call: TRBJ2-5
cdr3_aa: ASSKKPDRGRETQY

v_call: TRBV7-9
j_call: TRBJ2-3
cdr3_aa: ASSLPFGGTDTQY

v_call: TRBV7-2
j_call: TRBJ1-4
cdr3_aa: ASSLGTGTGEKLF

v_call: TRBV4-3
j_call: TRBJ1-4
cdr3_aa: ASSTEDEKLF

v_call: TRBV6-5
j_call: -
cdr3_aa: ASSYSAVYEQY

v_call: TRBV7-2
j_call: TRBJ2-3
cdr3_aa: ASSSLLAGGTDTQY

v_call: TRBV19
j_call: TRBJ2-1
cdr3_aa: ASRPSGLFYNEQF

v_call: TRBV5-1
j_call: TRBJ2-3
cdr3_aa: ASSLGEGADTQY

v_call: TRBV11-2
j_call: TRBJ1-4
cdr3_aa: ASRWAGEKLF

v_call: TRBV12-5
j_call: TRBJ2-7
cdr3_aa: ASGLANDRVYEQY

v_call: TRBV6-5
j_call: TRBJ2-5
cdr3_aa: ASSYGAGMPSETQY

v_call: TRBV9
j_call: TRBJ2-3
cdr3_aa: ASSVGTTATQY

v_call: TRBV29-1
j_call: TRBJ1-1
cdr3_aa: SVAQTMNTEAF

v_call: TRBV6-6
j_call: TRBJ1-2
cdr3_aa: ASSKDSFYGYT

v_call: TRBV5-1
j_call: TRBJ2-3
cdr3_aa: ALPSGGPSTDTQY

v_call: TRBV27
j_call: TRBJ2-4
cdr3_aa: ASSTSRGRSFNIQY

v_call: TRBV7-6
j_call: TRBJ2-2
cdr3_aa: ASTDSTGATTGELF

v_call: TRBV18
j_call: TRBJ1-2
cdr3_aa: ASSPDRDYGYT

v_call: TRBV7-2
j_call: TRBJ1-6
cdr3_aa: ASSREQGSDSPLH

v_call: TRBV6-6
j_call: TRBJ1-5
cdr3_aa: ASKGPQQVDQPQH

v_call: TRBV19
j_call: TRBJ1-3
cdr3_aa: ASKDTPSGNTIY

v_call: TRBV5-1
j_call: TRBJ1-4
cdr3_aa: ASSQGSLEGKLF

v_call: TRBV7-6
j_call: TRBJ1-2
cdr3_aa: ASSLVISGGET

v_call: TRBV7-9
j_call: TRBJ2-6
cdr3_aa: ASSSDRGGYSGANVLT

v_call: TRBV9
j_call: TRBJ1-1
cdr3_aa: ASSVLGGMNTEAF

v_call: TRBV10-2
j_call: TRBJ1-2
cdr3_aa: ASTIGATGSGYT

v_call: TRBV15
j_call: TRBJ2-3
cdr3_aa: ATSGGVIDTQY

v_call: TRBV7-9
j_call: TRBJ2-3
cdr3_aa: ASSSDSTDTQY

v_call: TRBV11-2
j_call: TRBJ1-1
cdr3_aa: ASSPSLTGNTEAF

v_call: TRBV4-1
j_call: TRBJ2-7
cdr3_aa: ASSQGGGGPTYEQY

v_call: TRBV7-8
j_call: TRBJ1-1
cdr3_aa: ASSLGAGASEAF

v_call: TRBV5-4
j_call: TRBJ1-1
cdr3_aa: ASRTETGENGAF

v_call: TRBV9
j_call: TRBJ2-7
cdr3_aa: ASSARQGLDGEQY

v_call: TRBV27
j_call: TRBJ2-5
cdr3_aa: ASSSYPPSGGEETQY

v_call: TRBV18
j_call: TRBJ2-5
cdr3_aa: ASSPSGGETQY

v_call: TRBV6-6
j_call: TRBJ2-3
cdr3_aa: ASSYQALGADTQY

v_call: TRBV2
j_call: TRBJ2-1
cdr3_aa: ASTDDRTIRNEQF

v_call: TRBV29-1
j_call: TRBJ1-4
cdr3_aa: SVVSGRKLF

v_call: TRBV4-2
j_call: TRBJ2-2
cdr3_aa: ASSLGLAGASTGELF

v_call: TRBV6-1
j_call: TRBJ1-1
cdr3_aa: ASGRGNTEAF

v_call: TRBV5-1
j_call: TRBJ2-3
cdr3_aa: ASSLAGGTDTQY

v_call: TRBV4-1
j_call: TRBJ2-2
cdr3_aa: ASSPLGQGGGELF

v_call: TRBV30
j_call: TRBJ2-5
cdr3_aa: AWSVWRGETQY

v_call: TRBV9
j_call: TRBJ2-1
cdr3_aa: ASSVGLAGGGGGRINNEQF

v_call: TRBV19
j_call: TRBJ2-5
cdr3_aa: ASSIGPGLAETQY

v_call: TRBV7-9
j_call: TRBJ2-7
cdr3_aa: ASSLVADRVVEQY

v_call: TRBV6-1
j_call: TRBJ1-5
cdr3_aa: ASPTDSNQPQH

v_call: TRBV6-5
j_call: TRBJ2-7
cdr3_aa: ASVSTFRGLYEQY

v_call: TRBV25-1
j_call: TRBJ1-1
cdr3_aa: ASGHTGRNTEAF

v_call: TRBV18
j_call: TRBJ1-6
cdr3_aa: ASSQLQRSNSPLH